The 22 T cell receptor beta chains listed next were all sequenced from one sample in a study of OX40 agonist ivuxolimab in advanced cancers. Libraries were prepared by immunoSEQ multiplex PCR; TCRdb keeps only in-frame clonotypes and omits some of them. Found here are under 85,000 clones, approximately 86% of them singletons; the top ten hold under 0.85%. Sequences were derived from CD4+ or CD8+ T cells sorted from blood, sampled in a trial of the OX40 agonist ivuxolimab. The source of these receptors is an adult with an advanced solid tumor such as melanoma, head and neck, liver or kidney cancer.

The J gene is TRBJ2-5, the V gene TRBV5-8, with D perhaps matching TRBD2 (5 bases). The J call may be wrong; the DNA end is better matched by TRBJ2-7. CDR1 is SGHTS and CDR2 is YDEGEE in the germline V gene. CDR3 size: 13 residues. CDR3 in DNA: TGTGCCAGCAGCCCGAGGGTGACTTACGAGCAGTACTTC. Translated, it gives CASSPRVTYEQYF.

The V and J genes are TRBV21-1 and TRBJ2-2. TRBV21-1 is noted as a pseudogene. This CDR3 comprises 13 residues. The CDR3 region has the DNA TGTGCCAGCAGCAAACCCCGAACCGGGGAGCTGTTTTTT. It codes for CASSKPRTGELFF.

V usage is TRBV11-1 and J usage is TRBJ2-2; D not certain. The CDR3 loop spans 16 amino acids. Between the trimmed V and J ends, which lost 2 bases and 1 base, there was a span of 11 bases. Germline loops: CDR1 SGHAT, CDR2 FQDESV (reference sequence). CDR3 nucleotides: TGTGCCAGCAGCTTAAGGCACCATTTGAACACCGGGGAGCTGTTTTTT. Amino acids: CASSLRHHLNTGELFF. Drawing the rest from reference TRBV11-1 and TRBJ2-2, the complete variable domain is EAEVAQSPRYKITEKSQAVAFWCDPISGHATLYWYRQILGQGPELLVQFQDESVVDDSQLPKDRFSAERLKGVDSTLKIQPAELGDSAMYLCASSLRHHLNTGELFFGEGSRLTVL.

V and J are TRBV27 and TRBJ2-7, with TRBD2 as a possible D gene (6 bases). The CDR3 has 13 residues. The ends were cut back, 6 bases at V and 2 bases at J, with 11 bases in the middle. The germline gives CDR1 MNHEY, CDR2 SMNVEV (reference sequence). The CDR3 nucleotides are TGTGCCAGCAGAAACGGAGGGGCCTACGAGCAGTACTTC. Protein product: CASRNGGAYEQYF.

The rearrangement uses TRBV7-9 and TRBJ2-6; D is uncertain. The CDR3 extends over 13 amino acids. The germline CDR1 and CDR2 sequences are SEHNR and FQNEAQ (reference sequence). V was trimmed by 2 bases and J by 3 bases, leaving 2 bases between them. The CDR3 loop reads CASSLNGANVLTF. The CDR3 nucleotides are TGTGCCAGCAGCTTAAATGGGGCCAACGTCCTGACTTTC.

The chain joins TRBV11-2 to TRBJ1-5, with D possibly being TRBD1 (6 bases). The germline gives CDR1 SGHAT, CDR2 FQNNGV. This CDR3 comprises 13 residues. V lost 0 bases, J lost 9 bases, and 9 bases lay in between. The DNA for the CDR3 is TGTGCCAGCAGCTTAGATCTGACAGGGCCCCAGCATTTT. Translating it yields CASSLDLTGPQHF.

CDR3 bases: TGTGCCAGCAGCTACAGTGGGACCGAGGCTCCCTATGGCTACACCTTC. Translated: CASSYSGTEAPYGYTF. The chain recombines TRBV7-3 with TRBJ1-2, with a possible D match to TRBD1 (5 bases). V was pared by 4 bases and J by 4 bases, with 19 bases between. Germline CDR1 SGHTA, CDR2 FQGTGA. The CDR3 covers 16 residues.

The chain carries TRBV5-1 and TRBJ1-2, with D possibly matching TRBD1 (6 bases). Trimming pared 3 bases from V and 0 bases from J, leaving 9 bases between. The CDR3 totals 14 residues. CDR1 and CDR2 (germline): SGHRS, YFSETQ. Here the CDR3 reads CASSSDSSNYGYTF. Here the CDR3 DNA reads TGCGCCAGCAGCTCGGACAGTTCTAACTATGGCTACACCTTC.

The chain carries TRBV10-3 and TRBJ1-4; D is uncertain. Trimming left V 6 bases short and J 8 bases short, with 16 bases between. Germline V CDR1 and CDR2: ENHRY, SYGVKD. The CDR3 is 14 amino acids. CDR3 nucleotide sequence: TGTGCCATCAGGGGGTCTTCGGGGAACGAAAAACTGTTTTTT. Translated: CAIRGSSGNEKLFF.

The count of this clone is one. CDR3 in DNA: TGTGCCAGCAGCTCCGGGGGGGGTGAGCAGTTCTTC. It is translated as CASSSGGGEQFF. The rearrangement links TRBV7-2 to TRBJ2-1; 8 nucleotides agree with TRBD2. This CDR3 contains 12 residues. Germline V CDR1 and CDR2: SGHTA, FQGNSA. V trimming: 4 bases; J trimming: 9 bases; junction bases outside the gene matches: 2.

The genes are TRBV30 and TRBJ2-2; D might be TRBD1 or TRBD2, each matching 5 bases. Germline lookup yields CDR1 GTSNPN and CDR2 SVGIG (reference sequence). This CDR3 has 12 amino acids. With 5 bases removed from V and 4 bases from J, the gap between germline ends came to 8 bases. The CDR3 DNA reads as TGTGCCTGGCAGAGGGGCACCGGGGAGCTGTTTTTT. It specifies CAWQRGTGELFF.

This clone is a singleton in its sample. The genes are TRBV21-1 and TRBJ1-2. TRBV21-1 is a known pseudogene. This CDR3 has 13 amino acids. CDR3 coding DNA: TGTGCCAGCACAAAGGACCTGCACTATGGCTACACCTTC. Its protein product is CASTKDLHYGYTF.

The V call is TRBV11-3, the J call TRBJ2-7; possibly TRBD1 or TRBD2 for D (5 bases each). Germline lookup yields CDR1 SGHNT and CDR2 YENEEA. V lost 1 base to trimming and J lost 3 bases, with 10 bases between them. This CDR3 contains 14 residues. The CDR3 spells CASSLGYGGYEQYF. The CDR3 DNA follows: TGTGCCAGCAGCTTAGGTTATGGGGGCTACGAGCAGTACTTC.

This chain joins TRBV6-5 and TRBJ1-1, with unresolved D. Germline CDR1 reads MNHEY; CDR2 reads SVGAGI. V lost 2 bases and J lost 2, with 3 bases in between. This CDR3 has 12 amino acids. CDR3: CASSYRNTEAFF. CDR3 DNA: TGTGCCAGCAGTTACCGTAACACTGAAGCTTTCTTT.

This chain links TRBV14 with TRBJ1-3; a possible D gene is TRBD1 (6 bases). Trimming removed 0 bases at V and 2 bases at J, with 11 bases between. Per the germline V gene, CDR1 is SGHDN and CDR2 is FVKESK. The CDR3 sequence is 16 residues long. The CDR3 spells CASSQEGRGAGNTIYF. The CDR3 DNA reads as TGTGCCAGCAGCCAAGAAGGGAGGGGGGCTGGAAACACCATATATTTT.

The genes are TRBV15 and TRBJ2-3, with 7 nucleotides matching TRBD1. Germline trimming cut 4 bases from V and 1 base from J; bases unmatched to any gene: 11. CDR1 is LNHNV and CDR2 is YYDKDF in the germline V gene (reference sequence). This CDR3 comprises 17 residues. The CDR3 reads CATSTTTGVDRTDTQYF. The CDR3 DNA is TGTGCCACCAGCACCACCACAGGGGTAGACCGCACAGATACGCAGTATTTT.

The chain recombines TRBV5-1 with TRBJ2-2; D uncertain. Trimming removed 0 bases from V and 0 bases from J, with 9 bases in between. Germline V gene sequence: CDR1 SGHRS, CDR2 YFSETQ. This CDR3 is built from 16 residues. The CDR3 nucleotides read TGCGCCAGCAGCTTGGATCCCAGTTCGAACACCGGGGAGCTGTTTTTT. Amino acid sequence: CASSLDPSSNTGELFF.

J is TRBJ1-2 and V is TRBV2, with D hard to call. This CDR3 spans 12 amino acids. Germline lookup yields CDR1 SNHLY and CDR2 FYNNEI. The V end lost 10 bases, the J end lost 2 bases, and 11 bases lay between the germline ends. In nucleotides, the CDR3 is TGTGCCACGACCTTCAGCAACTATGGCTACACCTTC. It codes for CATTFSNYGYTF.

This clone was detected only once. The J gene is TRBJ2-1, the V gene TRBV7-2; no clear D. The CDR3 contains 11 residues. V was trimmed by 5 bases and J by 9 bases, leaving 8 bases between them. Germline-derived CDR1 and CDR2 are SGHTA and FQGNSA. This CDR3 reads CASSPASEQFF. For the CDR3, the DNA is TGTGCCAGCAGCCCAGCGAGTGAGCAGTTCTTC.

This rearrangement joins TRBV18 to TRBJ2-5, with D perhaps matching TRBD1 (5 bases). The germline V gene has CDR1 KGHSH and CDR2 LQKENI. Trimming took 4 bases from V and 2 from J, leaving 8 bases between them. The CDR3 extends over 13 amino acids. The CDR3 region is CASSRQGQETQYF. CDR3 nucleotide sequence: TGTGCCAGCTCACGGCAGGGTCAAGAGACCCAGTACTTC.

CDR3 protein: CASSESTSTNEKLFF. DNA of the CDR3: TGTGCCAGCAGTGAAAGTACGTCAACTAATGAAAAACTGTTTTTT. The J gene is TRBJ1-4, the V gene TRBV2; no firm D call. The V and J ends lost 2 bases and 0 bases respectively, with 7 bases between them. Germline V CDR1 and CDR2: SNHLY, FYNNEI. This CDR3 has 15 residues.

This clone was seen once. The rearrangement links TRBV5-8 to TRBJ2-7, with 7 bases matching TRBD2. Unmatched junction bases numbered 12, after V lost 6 bases and J lost 0 bases. The CDR3 covers 16 residues. CDR1 and CDR2 (germline): SGHTS, YDEGEE. The CDR3 sequence: CASISSGRVSSYEQYF. The DNA for the CDR3 is TGTGCCAGCATTTCTTCAGGGAGGGTAAGCTCCTACGAGCAGTACTTC.